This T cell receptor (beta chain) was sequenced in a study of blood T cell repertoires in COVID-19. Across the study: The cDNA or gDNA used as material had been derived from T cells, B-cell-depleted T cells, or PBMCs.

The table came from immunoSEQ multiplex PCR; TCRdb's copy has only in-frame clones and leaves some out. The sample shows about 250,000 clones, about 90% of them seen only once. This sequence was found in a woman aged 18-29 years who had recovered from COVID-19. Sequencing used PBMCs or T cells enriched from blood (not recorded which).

Here the CDR3 reads CASSYGLQLSLFSYEQYF. The CDR3 region has the DNA TGTGCCAGCAGTTACGGGCTACAACTCAGCCTCTTCTCCTACGAGCAGTACTTC. The chain carries TRBV6-2 or TRBV6-3 and TRBJ2-7; the D is unclear. The V and J ends lost 2 bases and 0 bases respectively, with 20 bases between them. CDR1 and CDR2 (germline): MNHEY, SVGEGT. The CDR3 loop spans 18 amino acids.